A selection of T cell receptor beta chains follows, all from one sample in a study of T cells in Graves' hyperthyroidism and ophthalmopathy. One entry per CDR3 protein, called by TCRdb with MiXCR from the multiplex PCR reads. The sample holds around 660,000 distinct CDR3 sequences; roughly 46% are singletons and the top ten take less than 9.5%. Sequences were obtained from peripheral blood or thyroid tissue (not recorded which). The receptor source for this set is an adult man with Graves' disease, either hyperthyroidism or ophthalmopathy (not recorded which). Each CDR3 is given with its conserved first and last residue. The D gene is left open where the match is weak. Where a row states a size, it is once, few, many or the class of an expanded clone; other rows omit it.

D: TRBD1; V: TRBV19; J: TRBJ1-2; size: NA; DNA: TGTGCCAGTAGACCACGACAGGGACGGAACTATGGCTACACCTTC; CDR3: CASRPRQGRNYGYTF
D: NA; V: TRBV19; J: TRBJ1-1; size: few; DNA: TGTGCCAGTAGTATCTCTATCGTAGGGTCGGGCACTGAAGCTTTCTTT; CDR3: CASSISIVGSGTEAFF
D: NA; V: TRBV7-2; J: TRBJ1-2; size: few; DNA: TGTGCCAGCAGCCCGGGGGGGGGCAGCTATGGCTACACCTTC; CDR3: CASSPGGGSYGYTF
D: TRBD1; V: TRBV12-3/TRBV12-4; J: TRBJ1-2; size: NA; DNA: TGTGCCAGCAGTCCGACAGGGGCCGCCTATGGCTACACCTTC; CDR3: CASSPTGAAYGYTF
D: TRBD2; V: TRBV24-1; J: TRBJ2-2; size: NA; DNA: TGTGCCACCAGTGACCTCGGGACTAGCGGGGAGCTGTTTTTT; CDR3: CATSDLGTSGELFF
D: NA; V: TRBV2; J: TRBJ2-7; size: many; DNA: TGTGCCAGCAGGCCCCAGGCCTACGAGCAGTACTTC; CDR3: CASRPQAYEQYF
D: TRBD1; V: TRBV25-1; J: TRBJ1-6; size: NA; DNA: TGTGCCAGCAGTTCTCGACAGGGGGCGGCGAGTTCACCCCTCCACTTT; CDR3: CASSSRQGAASSPLHF
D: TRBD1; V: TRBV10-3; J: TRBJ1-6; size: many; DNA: TGTGCCATCAGGGACGGAAAACAGGGGACCAATTCACCCCTCCACTTT; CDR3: CAIRDGKQGTNSPLHF
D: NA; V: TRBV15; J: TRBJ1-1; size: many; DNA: TGTGCCACGAGGAGGTCCCAGGTAACTGAAGCTTTCTTT; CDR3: CATRRSQVTEAFF
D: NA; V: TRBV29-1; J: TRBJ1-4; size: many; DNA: TGCAGCGTTTTCCATGCAACTAATGAAAAACTGTTTTTT; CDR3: CSVFHATNEKLFF
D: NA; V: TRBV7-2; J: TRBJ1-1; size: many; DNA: TGTGCCAGCAGCTTAGATAACAGGCCTAACACTGAAGCTTTCTTT; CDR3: CASSLDNRPNTEAFF
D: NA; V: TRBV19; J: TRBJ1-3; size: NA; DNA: TGTGCCAGTTGCACAGGGAACTCTGGAAACACCATATATTTT; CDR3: CASCTGNSGNTIYF
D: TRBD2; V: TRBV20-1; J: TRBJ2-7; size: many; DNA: TGCAGTGCTAGGACTAGCGGGAGCTCCTACGAGCAGTACTTC; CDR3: CSARTSGSSYEQYF
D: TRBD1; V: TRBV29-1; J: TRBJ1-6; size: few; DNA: TGCAGCTCGCACGACCTACAGGGGGCTGGATCACCCCTCCACTTT; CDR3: CSSHDLQGAGSPLHF
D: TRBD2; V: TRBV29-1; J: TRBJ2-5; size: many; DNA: TGCAGCGTTGAAGATTGGGCTAGCGGGAGGGAGACCCAGTACTTC; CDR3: CSVEDWASGRETQYF
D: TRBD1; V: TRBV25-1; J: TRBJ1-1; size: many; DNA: TGTGCCAGCAGTGAATCAGGGACAGGTACTATGAACACTGAAGCTTTCTTT; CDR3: CASSESGTGTMNTEAFF
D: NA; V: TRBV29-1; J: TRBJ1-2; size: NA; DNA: TGCAGCGTTAGCAGGGGCGGCTTTACCACCTTC; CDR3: CSVSRGGFTTF
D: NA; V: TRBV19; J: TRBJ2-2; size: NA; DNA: TGTGCCAGTAGTTGGGACACCGGGGAGCTGTTTTTT; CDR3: CASSWDTGELFF
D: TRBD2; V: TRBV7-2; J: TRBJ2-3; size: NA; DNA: TGTGCCAGCAGTTTATGGCTAGCGGGACCCACAGATACGCAGTATTTT; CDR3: CASSLWLAGPTDTQYF
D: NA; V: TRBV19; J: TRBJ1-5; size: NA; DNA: TGTGCCAGTAGTGTGTTGCCGGACGCCTTGTTATTTAGCAATCAGCCCCAGCATTTT; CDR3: CASSVLPDALLFSNQPQHF
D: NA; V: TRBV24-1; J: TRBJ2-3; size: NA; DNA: TGTGCCACCAGTGATGATATCGGTAGCACAGATACGCAGTATTTT; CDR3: CATSDDIGSTDTQYF
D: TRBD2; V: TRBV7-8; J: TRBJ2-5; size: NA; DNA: TGTGCCAGCAGCTTGGATGAGTTACTAGCGGGAATTGAGACCCAGTACTTC; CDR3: CASSLDELLAGIETQYF
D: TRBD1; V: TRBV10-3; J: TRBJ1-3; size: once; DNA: TGTGCCAGCAGTTCCCTACAGGGGTTATCTGGAAACACCATATATTTT; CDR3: CASSSLQGLSGNTIYF
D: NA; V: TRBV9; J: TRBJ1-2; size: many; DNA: TGTGCCAGCAGCGCCCCGGGGGGCTATGGCTACACCTTC; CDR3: CASSAPGGYGYTF
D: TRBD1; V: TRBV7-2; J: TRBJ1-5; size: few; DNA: TGTGCCAGCCCAATCGGAGACAGGGCCGGCAATCAGCCCCAGCATTTT; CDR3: CASPIGDRAGNQPQHF
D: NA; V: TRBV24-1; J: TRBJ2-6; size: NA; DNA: TGTGCCCCCAGGGCTGGGGCCAACGTCCTGACTTTC; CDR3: CAPRAGANVLTF
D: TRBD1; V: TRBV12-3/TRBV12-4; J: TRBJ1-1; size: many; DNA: TGTGCCAGCACTCGCGTCACAGGGGGGTTCTTT; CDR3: CASTRVTGGFF
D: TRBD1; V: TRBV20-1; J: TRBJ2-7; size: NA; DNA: TGCAGTGTTCCGGGACAGAGATCCTACGAGCAGTACTTC; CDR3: CSVPGQRSYEQYF
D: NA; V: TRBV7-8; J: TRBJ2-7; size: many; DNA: TGTGCCAGCAGCTTAGGGACCGAATCCTACGAGCAGTACTTC; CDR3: CASSLGTESYEQYF
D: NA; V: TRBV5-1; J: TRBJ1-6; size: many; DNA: TGCGCCAGCAGCTTATGGGTAGAGAATTCACCCCTCCACTTT; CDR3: CASSLWVENSPLHF
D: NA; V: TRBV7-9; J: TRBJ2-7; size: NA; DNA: TGTGCCAGCAGCTTTAGGCTCGTGAGGGGAGATGGGACCTACGAGCAGTACTTC; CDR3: CASSFRLVRGDGTYEQYF
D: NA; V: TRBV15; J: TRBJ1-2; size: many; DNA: TGTGCCACCAGCAGAGATCGGAGGGGGGCGGATGGCTACACCTTC; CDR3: CATSRDRRGADGYTF
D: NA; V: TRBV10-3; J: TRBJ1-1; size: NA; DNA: TGTGCCATCAGTGAGTCGAACACTGAAGCTTTCTTT; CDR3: CAISESNTEAFF
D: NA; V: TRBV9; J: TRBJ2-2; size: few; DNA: TGTGCCAGCAGAGGATACACCGGGGAGCTGTTTTTT; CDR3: CASRGYTGELFF
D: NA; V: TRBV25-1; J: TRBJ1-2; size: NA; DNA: TGTGCGCTTGGGTCGTTTAACTATGGCTACACCTTC; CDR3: CALGSFNYGYTF
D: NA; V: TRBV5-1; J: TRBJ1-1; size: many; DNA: TGCGCCAGCAGCTTAGAGTCTCAATCCCTTGAAGCTTTCTTT; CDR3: CASSLESQSLEAFF
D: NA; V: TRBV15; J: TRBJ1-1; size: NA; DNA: TGTGCCACCAGTCCTGGCAGGGTGGACGGGGAAGCTTTCTTT; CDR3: CATSPGRVDGEAFF
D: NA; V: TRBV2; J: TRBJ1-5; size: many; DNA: TGTGCCAGCAGTGAAGACCTCGCCCAGCCCCAGCATTTT; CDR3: CASSEDLAQPQHF
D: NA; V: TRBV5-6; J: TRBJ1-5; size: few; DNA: TGTGCCAGCACCACCTGGGGCAGGGTACGAAATCAGCCCCAGCATTTT; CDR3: CASTTWGRVRNQPQHF
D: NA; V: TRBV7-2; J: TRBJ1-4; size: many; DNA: TGTGCCAGCAGCTTGCAGGGAGGGGATGAAAAACTGTTTTTT; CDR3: CASSLQGGDEKLFF
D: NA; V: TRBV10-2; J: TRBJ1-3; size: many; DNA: TGCGCCACCCAGGACAGAGGAGGAAACACCATATATTTT; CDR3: CATQDRGGNTIYF
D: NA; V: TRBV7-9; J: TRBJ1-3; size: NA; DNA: TGTGCCAGCAGTCCCCGGAGCTCTGGAAACACCATATATTTT; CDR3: CASSPRSSGNTIYF
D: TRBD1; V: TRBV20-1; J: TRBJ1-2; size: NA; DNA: TGCAGTGCTAGAGAGCACGCGGTAGGGGGCCTAACCTTC; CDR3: CSAREHAVGGLTF
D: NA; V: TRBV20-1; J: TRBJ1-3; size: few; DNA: TGCAGTGCTAGGGACAGCTACTCTGGAAACACCATATATTTT; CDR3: CSARDSYSGNTIYF
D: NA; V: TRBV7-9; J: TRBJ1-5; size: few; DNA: TGTGCCAGCAGCTTACGGGGGGGCCGCAATCAGCCCCAGCATTTT; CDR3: CASSLRGGRNQPQHF
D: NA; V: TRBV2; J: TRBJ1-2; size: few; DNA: TGTGCCACCTCAGGGTTGGGCTATGGCTACACCTTC; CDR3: CATSGLGYGYTF
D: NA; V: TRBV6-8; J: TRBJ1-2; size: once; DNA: TGTGCCAGCAGTTTCGCAGTGAACACTGGCTACACCTTC; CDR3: CASSFAVNTGYTF
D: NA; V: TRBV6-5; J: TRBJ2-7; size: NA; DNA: TGTGCCGGCAATACACTTAGTGGACAGTCGCACGAGCAGTACTTC; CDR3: CAGNTLSGQSHEQYF
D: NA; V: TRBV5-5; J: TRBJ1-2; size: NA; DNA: TGTGCCAGCAGTTCGACTCAAAACTATGGCTACACCTTC; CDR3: CASSSTQNYGYTF
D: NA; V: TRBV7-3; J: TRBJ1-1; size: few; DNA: TGTGCCAGCAGTACAGGGTTCGTTGACACTGAAGCTTTCTTT; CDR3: CASSTGFVDTEAFF
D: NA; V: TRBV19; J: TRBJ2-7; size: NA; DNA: TGTGCCAGTAGAGTTAGCTCAATTACCTACAATGAGCAGTACTTC; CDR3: CASRVSSITYNEQYF
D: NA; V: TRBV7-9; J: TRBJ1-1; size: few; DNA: TGTGCCAGCAGCTTGAGTGCGGGTTTAACTGAAGCTTTCTTT; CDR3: CASSLSAGLTEAFF